These T cell receptor beta chains were read from a single sample in a study of blood T cell repertoires in COVID-19. TCRdb keeps only in-frame clones here, not all; method: immunoSEQ multiplex PCR. This table has around 120,000 clones, around 86% appearing once. Sequenced sample: peripheral blood. The receptor set was obtained from a man between 35 and 55 years old with active or convalescent COVID-19. Each CDR3 is given with its conserved first and last residue. The D gene is left open where the match is weak. Only some rows state a clone size, as once, few, many or a class for expanded clones.

v_call,d_call,j_call,cdr3_length,clone_size,cdr3_aa,cdr3_nt
TRBV3-1/TRBV3-2,-,TRBJ1-2,14,-,CASSQGGGGGGYTF,TGTGCCAGCAGCCAAGGGGGAGGGGGAGGCGGCTACACCTTC
TRBV7-9,TRBD1,TRBJ2-1,15,-,CASRTTRDRDNEQFF,TGTGCCAGCAGGACAACCCGGGACAGGGACAATGAGCAGTTCTTC
TRBV2,TRBD1,TRBJ2-7,13,few,CASSSGTGYEQYF,TGTGCCAGCAGCTCCGGGACAGGGTACGAGCAGTACTTC
TRBV5-1,-,TRBJ2-3,16,-,CASSLGAAASTDTQYF,TGCGCCAGCAGCTTAGGGGCTGCCGCTAGCACAGATACGCAGTATTTT
TRBV7-3,TRBD1,TRBJ2-7,15,many,CASSLQGTGKDEQYF,TGTGCCAGCAGCTTACAAGGGACAGGGAAGGACGAGCAGTACTTC
TRBV2,TRBD1,TRBJ2-2,16,once,CASREHGTGGRGELFF,TGTGCCAGCAGAGAACATGGGACAGGGGGCAGGGGGGAGCTGTTTTTT
TRBV5-6,TRBD2,TRBJ2-7,12,once,CASSPGGSEQYF,TGTGCCAGCAGCCCGGGGGGTTCCGAGCAGTACTTC
TRBV7-2,TRBD1,TRBJ1-2,15,-,CASIQSSGQGRGYTF,TGTGCCAGCATCCAGAGCTCGGGACAGGGGAGAGGCTACACCTTC
TRBV2,-,TRBJ1-3,14,-,CASSEGGVGNTIYF,TGTGCCAGCAGTGAAGGCGGTGTTGGAAACACCATATATTTT
TRBV28,TRBD1,TRBJ1-3,17,-,CASSFGQGGLAGNTIYF,TGTGCCAGCAGTTTCGGACAGGGCGGTTTGGCTGGAAACACCATATATTTT
TRBV18,-,TRBJ1-3,13,-,CASSQERGNTIYF,TGTGCCAGCTCACAGGAGAGGGGAAACACCATATATTTT
TRBV9,TRBD1,TRBJ2-4,15,-,CASSVAGGAKNIQYF,TGTGCCAGCAGCGTAGCAGGGGGAGCCAAAAACATTCAGTACTTC
TRBV10-3,TRBD1,TRBJ1-4,17,-,CAISESAGGTTNEKLFF,TGTGCCATCAGTGAGTCGGCAGGGGGCACGACTAATGAAAAACTGTTTTTT
TRBV25-1,TRBD2,TRBJ2-1,15,-,CASTESGGAYNEQFF,TGTGCCAGCACTGAAAGCGGGGGGGCTTACAATGAGCAGTTCTTC
TRBV7-3,TRBD2,TRBJ2-7,14,-,CASSSTGGPYEQYF,TGTGCCAGCAGCTCTACGGGGGGGCCGTACGAGCAGTACTTC
TRBV7-2,TRBD1,TRBJ2-3,14,-,CASSVQQGVDTQYF,TGTGCCAGCAGCGTCCAACAGGGGGTAGATACGCAGTATTTT
TRBV7-2,TRBD1,TRBJ2-7,14,-,CASSPPRGLGEQYF,TGTGCCAGCAGCCCCCCGAGGGGGCTCGGCGAGCAGTACTTC
TRBV6-5,-,TRBJ1-5,14,few,CASRGDSPNQPQHF,TGTGCCAGCAGAGGCGACAGTCCAAATCAGCCCCAGCATTTT
TRBV19,-,TRBJ2-2,13,-,CASHKEVTGELFF,TGTGCCAGTCATAAAGAGGTAACCGGGGAGCTGTTTTTT
TRBV7-3,-,TRBJ2-3,14,-,CASSFDRNTDTQYF,TGTGCCAGCAGCTTCGACAGAAACACAGATACGCAGTATTTT
TRBV19,TRBD1,TRBJ1-5,14,-,CASTRTGINQPQHF,TGTGCCAGTACCAGGACAGGTATCAATCAGCCCCAGCATTTT
TRBV7-2,-,TRBJ1-1,14,-,CASQRPRGDTEAFF,TGTGCCAGCCAACGTCCCCGGGGAGACACTGAAGCTTTCTTT
TRBV6-4,TRBD2,TRBJ2-2,16,-,CASSPGLAGDTGELFF,TGTGCCAGCAGCCCCGGGCTAGCGGGGGACACCGGGGAGCTGTTTTTT
TRBV3-1/TRBV3-2,-,TRBJ1-6,14,-,CASSPREGGSPLHF,TGTGCCAGCAGCCCGAGAGAGGGAGGATCACCCCTCCACTTT
TRBV11-2,-,TRBJ1-1,15,-,CASSSQQGGGTEAFF,TGTGCCAGCAGCTCCCAGCAGGGAGGGGGAACTGAAGCTTTCTTT
TRBV12-3/TRBV12-4,-,TRBJ1-2,12,-,CASSFDSYGYTF,TGTGCCAGCAGTTTTGACTCTTATGGCTACACCTTC
TRBV7-2,TRBD1,TRBJ1-6,16,once,CASSLYPGQGGSPLHF,TGTGCCAGCAGCTTATATCCGGGACAGGGCGGATCACCCCTCCACTTT
TRBV5-1,TRBD2,TRBJ2-7,14,-,CASSGSGAPYEQYF,TGCGCCAGCAGCGGGAGCGGGGCACCCTACGAGCAGTACTTC